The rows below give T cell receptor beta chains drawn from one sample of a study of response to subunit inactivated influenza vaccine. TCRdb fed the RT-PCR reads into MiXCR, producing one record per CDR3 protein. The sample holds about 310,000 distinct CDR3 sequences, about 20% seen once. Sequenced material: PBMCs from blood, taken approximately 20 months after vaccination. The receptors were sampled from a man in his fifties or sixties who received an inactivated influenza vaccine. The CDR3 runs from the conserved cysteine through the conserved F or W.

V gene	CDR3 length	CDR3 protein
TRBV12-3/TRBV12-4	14	CASSLRQGPNEQYF
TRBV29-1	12	CSVGLPDQPQHF
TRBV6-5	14	CASSYSTGTYEQYF
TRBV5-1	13	CASSKQGYEKLFF
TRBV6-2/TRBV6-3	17	CASSYEDAGARIDTQYF
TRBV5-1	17	CASSLVEASGGHNEQFF
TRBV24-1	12	CATSGDEGKLFF
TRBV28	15	CASSLTAGGGNEQFF
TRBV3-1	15	CASSQAAHSGNTIYF
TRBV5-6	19	CASSLVPSQVSGRGATQYF
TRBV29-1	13	CSVGLSGPLKQFF
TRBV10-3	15	CAITAGGAPYNEQFF
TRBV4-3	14	CASSQDLRGGKLFF
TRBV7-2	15	CASSSNREGRIKLFF
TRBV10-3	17	CAISESRGQAPNTEAFF
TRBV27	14	CASSGQGQGSPLHF
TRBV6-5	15	CASSSQQGPGQPQHF
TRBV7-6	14	CASSLGAGNYEQYF
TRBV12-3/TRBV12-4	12	CASSRTGRGYTF
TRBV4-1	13	CASSQRVATEAFF
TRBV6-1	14	CASHTDRDNYGYTF
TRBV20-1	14	CSARDNRGDYIQYF
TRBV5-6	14	CASSLRHGKRKLFF
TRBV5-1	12	CASSLGRDEQFF
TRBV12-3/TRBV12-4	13	CASSRRRIYGYTF
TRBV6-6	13	CASSSKTVGPQHF
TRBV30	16	CAWSVLQVTRGQPQHF
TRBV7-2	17	CASSLRGGAGWEETQYF
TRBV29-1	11	CSVPRNNEQFF
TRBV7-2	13	CASSFLPYNEQFF
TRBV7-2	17	CASSLRWREEAYNEQFF
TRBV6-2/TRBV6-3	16	CASSPRTGLARRPQHF
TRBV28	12	CASSRDTAEAFF
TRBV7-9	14	CASSLAIGNQPQHF
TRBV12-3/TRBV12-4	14	CASSSGTGNSPLHF
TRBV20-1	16	CSAAHTSGKGTDTQYF
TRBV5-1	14	CASSLVVSSYEQYF
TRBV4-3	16	CASSQASGGAIGELFF
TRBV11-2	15	CASSSGDRRQETQYF
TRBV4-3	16	CASSISWDQKNSPLHF
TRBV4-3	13	CASSHRPNTEAFF
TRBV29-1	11	CSVESEETQYF
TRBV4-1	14	CASSQTGTQETQYF
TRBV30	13	CAWSVRGTNIQYF
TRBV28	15	CATTQAGGFGNTIYF
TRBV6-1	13	CASSENSNYGYTF
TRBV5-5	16	CASSLDTGLSYNEQFF
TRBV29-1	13	CSVQDGLNYGYTF
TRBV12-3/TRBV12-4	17	CTSTTQDRASGTDTQYF
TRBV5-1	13	CASSFLADYEQFF